This paragraph reports one T cell receptor (beta chain). The target of this receptor is not known. There are no base qualities to consult, and no much larger clone falls within one base. Measured from the cysteine to the phenylalanine, the CDR3 is 14 residues long. CDR3 DNA only is kept here, 42 bases in frame from base 1. Reading the germline V gene gives CDR1 SGHDN and CDR2 FVKESK. The trim is 4 bases for V and 0 bases for J, with a gap of 10 bases between the germline ends. These data are taken from a study of shared clonotypes between healthy human individuals (dated by TCRdb to the early 2020s). For the study in its entirety: A few men and a couple of women, aged 18 to 49 years, made up the cohort. Per donor, three plates each were used for CD4 naive and CD4 memory, two for CD8 naive, and one for CD8 memory. To estimate repertoire size and how much clonotype sharing occurs between individuals, the study deeply sequenced the blood TCR repertoires of several healthy adults. To increase sequencing depth and limit assay-specific biases, different laboratories used diverse techniques to prepare libraries and sequence TCR repertoires. Between about 0.9 and 10 billion PBMCs per donor were obtained by leukapheresis. General findings and caveats noted by the study authors: Sampling was restricted to blood, and TCR repertoires in tissue are likely to differ from TCR repertoires in blood. Naive subsets generally had larger estimated clonotype richness than memory subsets. Roughly 5.2% of naive CD4, 3.5% of naive CD8, about 2.4% of memory CD4, and about 0.4% of memory CD8 clonotypes were shared across a few donors. Pairwise subsampling led to the expectation that sequencing depth would affect the degree of clonotype sharing among donors. Rarefaction of sorted-subset datasets indicated incomplete sequencing despite the large sequencing depth. Clonotypes shared by all four sorted-subset donors showed higher generation probabilities than non-shared clonotypes. The small number of donors limited the genetic and exposure-history diversity represented.

Healthy HIV-negative adults with no recently reported acute infections or vaccinations were included as donors. Every donor was a Caucasian adult residing in Nashville, Tennessee, USA. Magnetic negative selection was used to enrich CD4+ T cells, after which naive cells were positively selected on CD45RA and the negative fraction became the memory subset. After blood collection by leukapheresis, PBMCs were isolated using Ficoll-Histopaque density gradient centrifugation and then cryopreserved in the vapor phase of liquid nitrogen. Analytical flow cytometry was used to check the purity and quantity of every magnetically sorted T cell population. Genomic DNA was isolated from every sorted fraction and measured by UV absorbance on a Nanodrop 2000c. Using the deep immunoSEQ assay, multiplex PCR amplified TCR CDR3 regions from genomic DNA. Genomic DNA extracted from each cell subset was distributed evenly over all wells of several immunoSEQ 96-well plates, and each plate served as one replicate. For sorted subsets, approximately 190 ng of genomic DNA, equivalent to 25,000 to 35,000 T cell genomes, went into each replicate PCR. Purified libraries were measured with a Qubit 3.0 fluorometer, size-checked on a Bioanalyzer 2100, and measured again with the KAPA Library Quantification kit. Every immunoSEQ 96-well plate was sequenced on a dedicated single-read 150-cycle Illumina NextSeq 550 flow cell. Processing in the source paper ran as follows. The immunoSEQ output contained only junctional sequences without quality scores, so filtering could not match that applied to full-length reads. Sequences were annotated with PyIR, a Python wrapper for IgBLAST v1.9, using IMGT germline references to assign V/J genes and CDR3. Reads with weak V/J assignments (E-value above 1e-6), missing CDR3, stop codons, out-of-frame junctions, or ambiguous translated residues were removed. V3J clonotypes were defined as sequences sharing an identical inferred V gene, J gene, and CDR3 amino acid sequence. Percentage overlap between repertoires was calculated by dividing the number of shared unique clonotypes by the size of the smaller repertoire. RTK rarefaction, the Chao1 estimator, and Recon v2.1 estimates of unobserved clonotypes were used to assess repertoire richness. Generation probabilities were computed with OLGA for all TCRbeta clonotypes obtained by the gDNA method from several donors. TCRdb stores this immuneACCESS table with in-frame sequences only. Part of the clones is absent; in the studies checked, under half of the shortfall reflects unresolved V genes, and no reason is known for the rest. V and J calls and clone size are given by that table; D and trimming were obtained from the DNA. Recorded for this sample are roughly 520,000 clones; 90% to 97% of them occurred a single time. In total, the top ten clones hold around 0.067% of the sample.

Source material: naive CD4+ T cells sorted from blood. Reading the label with the study, this specimen's cell subset or site is: CD45RA+ positively selected. This receptor was identified in a woman in her 30s in good health. The chain employs TRBV14 and TRBJ2-7; the D gene remains uncertain. The DNA sequence is given as TGTGCCAGCAGCCTAAGGCATTTCTCCTACGAGCAGTACTTC. This yields the protein CASSLRHFSYEQYF.